This T cell receptor (beta chain) was found in a study of molecular identifiers for immune sequencing clone quantification. Study background: Replicate RNA from 20,000 or 100,000 naive CD8 T cells formed five aliquots; four were sequenced.

This clonotype turned up a few times. From germline, CDR1 is MNHEY and CDR2 SMNVEV (reference sequence). V was clipped by 2 bases and J by 2 bases, with 10 bases between them. The CDR3 consists of 15 residues. Listed TCR primers, together with previously described methods, were used for the bulk TCR libraries. TCRdb itself ran the PCR reads through MiXCR, one entry per CDR3 protein. The data hold about 330,000 distinct CDR3 sequences, with 24% observed a single time. A CD8+CD4-CCR7+CD45RA+ gate was used to sort naive CD8 T cells. The sequence derives from a human donor in good health. Some libraries in this study had Jurkat cell RNA spiked in. Sample: naive CD8+ T cells from blood, with Jurkat cell RNA spiked in. Subset described: FACS-sorted CD8+CD4-CCR7+CD45RA+ naive T cells. This chain uses TRBV27 with TRBJ2-1; maybe TRBD2 (5 bases). The CDR3 is CASSLPAVPYNEQFF. As DNA, the CDR3 is TGTGCCAGCAGTTTACCAGCGGTTCCCTACAATGAGCAGTTCTTC.